This T cell receptor (beta chain) was identified during a study of T cell repertoires in cytomegalovirus infection. Study background: Used in the study were CMV epitopes, some recently identified and HLA-C-restricted, others well-studied and HLA-B-restricted.

TCRdb re-called the reads with MiXCR, one entry per CDR3 protein. The sample lists some 560,000 distinct CDR3 sequences; around 40% were seen once. To note about this clonotype: No antigen is known for it.

Trimming cost V 3 bases and J 2 bases, with 22 bases left between them. The CDR3 covers 18 residues. Sequencing was performed on cultured PBMCs, taken from culture after CMV antigen stimulation. The genes are TRBV12-3 or TRBV12-4 and TRBJ2-5, with D perhaps being TRBD1 or TRBD2 (6 bases each). This receptor was taken from a human donor in good health (CMV status not recorded). Some clones in this sample may be carry-over from other donors' samples. Here the CDR3 DNA reads TGTGCCAGCAGTTTTGACGGGGGCCCCGCCTATGGACAAGAGACCCAGTACTTC. Residues: CASSFDGGPAYGQETQYF.